What follows describes a single T cell receptor beta chain. These data come from a study of shared clonotypes between healthy human individuals. In germline, CDR1 is MNHNY, CDR2 SVGAGI (reference sequence). V was clipped by 5 bases and J by 9 bases; unmatched bases: 7. This CDR3 has 13 residues. Profiled with immunoSEQ multiplex PCR; TCRdb holds only in-frame clones, not every one. Of some 580,000 clones in the sample, more than 95% were seen once. This sequence joins TRBV6-6 and TRBJ2-1; 7 bases fit TRBD2. The receptor comes from a woman aged 30 to 39 in good health. Sequencing was carried out using naive CD4+ T cells sorted from blood. As for subset: CD45RA+ positively selected. The CDR3, as DNA: TGTGCCAGCAGTACTAGTAGCGGGCCTGAGCAGTTCTTC. This codes for CASSTSSGPEQFF.